These 28 T cell receptor beta chains originate from one sample sequenced in a study of blood T cell repertoires in COVID-19. Measured with immunoSEQ multiplex PCR; TCRdb has only the in-frame clones, and not every one. Of 200,000 or so clones in the sample, 88% were seen once. The sequenced sample was PBMCs or T cells enriched from blood (not recorded which). These receptors were taken from a woman aged 25-40 years who had recovered from COVID-19.

The chain couples TRBV5-4 to TRBJ2-5; 7 positions match TRBD2. The CDR3 length is 15 residues. With 5 bases clipped from V and 1 base from J, the junction kept 8 bases outside the gene matches. Germline V gene data show CDR1 as SGHNT and CDR2 as YYREEE (reference sequence). Written as DNA, the CDR3 is TGTGCCAGCAGACCTAGCGGTGACTCCCAAGAGACCCAGTACTTC. This translates into CASRPSGDSQETQYF.

V and J are TRBV6-2 or TRBV6-3 and TRBJ1-1, with unresolved D. Per the germline V gene, CDR1 is MNHEY and CDR2 is SVGEGT. V lost 4 bases to trimming and J lost 2 bases, with 11 bases between them. CDR3 length equals 14 residues. As DNA, the CDR3 is TGTGCCAGCAGTTCTCATGCGGAAAACACTGAAGCTTTCTTT. Encoded protein: CASSSHAENTEAFF.

As for this clone: Within the sample, other DNA sequences also encode this same CDR3. The chain links TRBV4-3 to TRBJ1-1; no firm D call. The V gene's germline CDR1 is LGHNA and CDR2 YSLEER. The CDR3 consists of 14 residues. The V and J ends lost 0 bases and 1 base respectively, with 6 bases between them. The CDR3, as DNA: TGCGCCAGCAGCCAAGATCGGGGGAACACTGAAGCTTTCTTT. As protein: CASSQDRGNTEAFF.

The V gene is TRBV5-1, the J gene TRBJ1-2; D is possibly TRBD1 (6 bases). The CDR3 contains 15 residues. Germline V lookup: CDR1 SGHRS, CDR2 YFSETQ. V was clipped by 0 bases and J by 7 bases, with 16 bases between them. Here the CDR3 DNA reads TGCGCCAGCAGCTTGGATCTAGCCAGGGGTGGTGGCTACACCTTC. Its translation: CASSLDLARGGGYTF.

V usage is TRBV4-1 and J usage is TRBJ2-7; 10 bases map to TRBD2. Trimming cost V 0 bases and J 9 bases; bases outside gene matches: 8. This CDR3 spans 15 amino acids. Germline CDR1 and CDR2: MGHRA and YSYEKL. CDR3 DNA: TGCGCCAGCAGCCAAGATCCGCTTAGCGGGGGGTGGCAGTACTTC. It encodes CASSQDPLSGGWQYF.

DNA for the CDR3: TGTGCCAGCAGTTTCAGCTCTGGAAACACCATATATTTT. This codes for CASSFSSGNTIYF. The gene calls are TRBV12-3 or TRBV12-4 and TRBJ1-3, with D hard to call. This CDR3 spans 13 amino acids. V shed 3 bases and J shed 0 bases, with 3 bases lying between them.

The chain combines TRBV6-5 with TRBJ2-7, with 7 bases identical to TRBD2. CDR1 and CDR2 from the germline V gene are MNHEY and SVGAGI. CDR3 length: 14 residues. The V and J ends lost 6 bases and 0 bases, in that order; junction bases with no gene match: 5. The CDR3 here is CASSAGDASYEQYF. Written as DNA, the CDR3 is TGTGCCAGCAGCGCGGGGGACGCCTCCTACGAGCAGTACTTC.

The rearrangement uses TRBV7-9 and TRBJ2-2; D is undetermined. There are 12 residues in the CDR3. V lost 4 bases, J lost 4 bases, and 4 bases lay in between. Germline V gives CDR1 SEHNR, CDR2 FQNEAQ (reference sequence). The DNA of the CDR3 is TGTGCCAGCAGCTCAGGCACCGGGGAGCTGTTTTTT. As protein: CASSSGTGELFF.

This clone was recorded a few times. The rearrangement joins TRBV29-1 to TRBJ1-2, with D unclear. V was shortened by 2 bases and J by 7 bases, with 14 bases between the two germline ends. The germline V gene has CDR1 SQVTM and CDR2 ANQGSEA. This CDR3 is 13 amino acids long. The CDR3 bases are TGCAGCGTTGAAAGAGCGCTCGAACCTGGCTACACCTTC. Translated: CSVERALEPGYTF.

The sample holds a few counts of this clone. The V gene is TRBV4-2, the J gene TRBJ1-5; 7 bases align to TRBD1. Trimming cost V 1 base and J 4 bases; bases outside gene matches: 13. This CDR3 has 18 amino acids. The germline gives CDR1 LGHNA, CDR2 YNFKEQ. The CDR3 DNA is TGTGCCAGCAGCCAAGGGACTCCCAGGGGGATGGGGAATCAGCCCCAGCATTTT. Amino acid sequence: CASSQGTPRGMGNQPQHF.

The genes are TRBV11-2 and TRBJ2-1; no definite D call. The germline gives CDR1 SGHAT, CDR2 FQNNGV. The length of the CDR3 is 13 residues. The V gene lost 0 bases and the J gene lost 10 bases, with 10 bases spanning the gap. The CDR3 here is CASSLDRDTEQFF. As DNA, the CDR3 is TGTGCCAGCAGCTTAGATAGAGACACGGAGCAGTTCTTC.

The V call is TRBV7-2, the J call TRBJ1-5; D is uncertain. V shed 1 base and J shed 6 bases, with 10 bases lying between them. CDR1 is SGHTA and CDR2 is FQGNSA in the germline V gene. The CDR3 is 14 amino acids. The CDR3 bases are TGTGCCAGCAGCTTAGAGCGAGGATCTCAGCCCCAGCATTTT. Its translation is CASSLERGSQPQHF.

The V gene is TRBV3-1 (or the pseudogene TRBV3-2), the J gene TRBJ1-4; tentative D call: TRBD1 (5 bases). V lost 0 bases and J 7 bases, leaving 15 bases between the germline ends. CDR3 length: 16 residues. Germline V lookup: CDR1 LGHDT, CDR2 YNNKEL (reference sequence). The CDR3 loop is CASSQDLAGRGEKLFF. The CDR3 bases are TGTGCCAGCAGCCAAGATTTGGCAGGGCGAGGTGAAAAACTGTTTTTT.

The gene calls are TRBV3-1 (or the pseudogene TRBV3-2) and TRBJ1-1; 7 positions agree with TRBD1. The CDR3 has 13 amino acids. In germline, CDR1 is LGHDT, CDR2 YNNKEL (reference sequence). After removal of 5 bases from V and 7 bases from J, the junction contained 7 bases not matched to a gene. The CDR3 spells CASSIGTDREAFF. The CDR3 DNA is TGTGCCAGCAGCATTGGGACAGACCGTGAAGCTTTCTTT.

The chain joins TRBV6-4 to TRBJ2-2, with 7 bases identical to TRBD1. The V gene's germline CDR1 is MRHNA and CDR2 SNTAGT. The CDR3 is 16 residues long. V lost 4 bases and J lost 4; bases outside the gene matches: 9. The chain's CDR3 is CASSASTGYGTGELFF. CDR3 coding DNA: TGTGCCAGCAGTGCGTCGACAGGGTATGGCACCGGGGAGCTGTTTTTT.

The chain joins TRBV7-2 to TRBJ2-5; D perhaps matches TRBD1 (5 bases). V dropped 5 bases and J dropped 1 base, with 11 bases sitting between them. Germline CDR1 and CDR2: SGHTA and FQGNSA. The CDR3 contains 14 residues. CDR3 nucleotide sequence: TGTGCCAGCAGCCCCGACAGATCCCAAGAGACCCAGTACTTC. Translated: CASSPDRSQETQYF.

The chain is built from TRBV5-5 and TRBJ2-7, with 8 positions matching TRBD2. After removal of 0 bases from V and 3 bases from J, the junction contained 8 bases not matched to a gene. The CDR3 extends over 16 amino acids. In germline, CDR1 is SGHKS, CDR2 YYEKEE (reference sequence). The CDR3: CASSLGVRLAYYEQYF. CDR3 DNA sequence: TGTGCCAGCAGCTTGGGGGTTAGACTAGCGTACTACGAGCAGTACTTC.

Points on this clone: Other DNA sequences within the sample encode an identical CDR3. The genes are TRBV27 and TRBJ1-1; D is ambiguous. Trimming cost V 3 bases and J 1 base, with 6 bases left between them. The V gene's germline CDR1 is MNHEY and CDR2 SMNVEV (reference sequence). The CDR3 runs 13 residues. CDR3 residues: CASSLRGNTEAFF. CDR3 sequence (DNA): TGTGCCAGCAGTTTGAGAGGGAACACTGAAGCTTTCTTT.

In its sample, this clone was seen a few times. The V call is TRBV27, the J call TRBJ1-5; 11 positions match TRBD1. Germline V gives CDR1 MNHEY, CDR2 SMNVEV (reference sequence). The CDR3 runs 15 residues. V shed 5 bases and J 7 bases; nucleotides not matched to a gene: 7. CDR3 in DNA: TGTGCCAGCAGTCCTGGGACAGGGGGTCTACAGCCCCAGCATTTT. Translation: CASSPGTGGLQPQHF.

This sequence joins TRBV4-2 and TRBJ1-2, with TRBD1 matching over 8 bases. CDR1 LGHNA and CDR2 YNFKEQ come from the germline V gene. The J segment lost 0 bases and the V segment lost 2 bases, leaving 5 bases of the junction unmatched. CDR3 length: 16 amino acids. The CDR3 DNA sequence: TGTGCCAGCAGCCAAATACGGACAGGGTCTAACTATGGCTACACCTTC. Protein product: CASSQIRTGSNYGYTF.

V is TRBV5-8 and J is TRBJ2-7; D uncertain. Deletions cut 5 bases from V and 4 bases from J, with 7 bases between. The germline V gene encodes CDR1 SGHTS and CDR2 YDEGEE. The CDR3 totals 11 residues. The CDR3 DNA follows: TGTGCCAGCAGAGATGCGTACGAGCAGTACTTC. This translates into CASRDAYEQYF.

The chain has TRBV11-2 and TRBJ1-5, with a tentative D call TRBD1 (5 bases). This CDR3 region has 15 residues. Looked up from germline, CDR1 is SGHAT and CDR2 is FQNNGV. V shed 3 bases and J shed 1 base, with 10 bases lying between them. The CDR3 loop is CASSLGGTSNQPQHF. In DNA, the CDR3 is TGTGCCAGCAGCTTGGGGGGGACGAGCAATCAGCCCCAGCATTTT.

This clone was counted many times. V and J are TRBV7-9 and TRBJ1-5, with unresolved D. CDR3 size: 14 residues. The V and J ends lost 1 base and 3 bases respectively, with 7 bases between them. Per germline, CDR1 SEHNR and CDR2 FQNEAQ (reference sequence). CDR3: CASSLVQNNQPQHF. Written as DNA, the CDR3 is TGTGCCAGCAGCTTAGTACAGAACAATCAGCCCCAGCATTTT.

The CDR3 region is CASSQREERLFF. The CDR3 coding sequence is TGTGCCAGCAGCCAAAGGGAGGAACGACTGTTTTTT. The chain joins TRBV3-1 (or the pseudogene TRBV3-2) to TRBJ1-4; no firm D call. Looked up from germline, CDR1 is LGHDT and CDR2 is YNNKEL (reference sequence). The CDR3 runs to 12 residues. V was cut by 2 bases and J by 13 bases, with 11 bases left in between.

V gene TRBV27 combines with J gene TRBJ1-5, with 7 bases that match TRBD1. Germline trimming cut 7 bases from V and 7 bases from J; bases unmatched to any gene: 10. The germline CDR1 and CDR2 sequences are MNHEY and SMNVEV (reference sequence). CDR3 length: 14 residues. The CDR3 reads CASKKQGNDQPQHF. In nucleotides, the CDR3 is TGTGCCAGCAAGAAACAGGGGAATGACCAGCCCCAGCATTTT.

This clone was seen only once. The chain uses TRBV2 and TRBJ2-3; D is perhaps TRBD1 (5 bases). Germline loops: CDR1 SNHLY, CDR2 FYNNEI. Trimming left V 3 bases short and J 0 bases short, with 13 bases between. This CDR3 has 16 amino acids. CDR3 amino acids: CASSEGRTPSTDTQYF. The CDR3 coding sequence is TGTGCCAGCAGTGAGGGGCGGACACCCAGCACAGATACGCAGTATTTT. Full variable domain (missing parts from reference TRBV2 and TRBJ2-3): EPEVTQTPSHQVTQMGQEVILRCVPISNHLYFYWYRQILGQKVEFLVSFYNNEISEKSEIFDDQFSVERPDGSNFTLKIRSTKLEDSAMYFCASSEGRTPSTDTQYFGPGTRLTVL.

The chain is built from TRBV4-2 and TRBJ2-7, with a possible D match to TRBD1 (5 bases). The CDR3 spans 13 residues. V was clipped by 3 bases and J by 3 bases, with 9 bases between them. The germline CDR1 and CDR2 sequences are LGHNA and YNFKEQ. CDR3 protein: CASSHQDSYEQYF. The CDR3, as DNA: TGTGCCAGCAGCCATCAAGACAGCTACGAGCAGTACTTC.

The V call is TRBV10-3, the J call TRBJ1-1, with D unclear. Trimming stripped 6 bases from V and 0 bases from J, with 11 bases between. Per germline, CDR1 ENHRY and CDR2 SYGVKD. This CDR3 contains 14 residues. The CDR3 DNA sequence: TGTGCCATCAGGGCCCAGATAATGAACACTGAAGCTTTCTTT. As protein: CAIRAQIMNTEAFF.